The entry below describes one T cell receptor (beta chain). This record belongs to a study of shared T cell receptors in the human thymus. Per the germline V gene, CDR1 is MGHDK and CDR2 is SYGVNS. The CDR3 spans 18 residues. V lost 5 bases, J lost 0 bases, and 13 bases stayed unmatched. The method was immunoSEQ multiplex PCR; TCRdb's version includes in-frame clones alone and lacks a portion of them. The sample holds hundreds of thousands of clones, around 87% seen once. Separately, the same data were catalogued under a study of human thymus T cells. That study adds: The authors found apparently biased V and J gene usage in thymic and blood repertoires. Unrelated people showed highly overlapping thymic repertoires, related research reported.

The sequencing sample was made of thymocytes. V usage is TRBV25-1 and J usage is TRBJ2-7, with 10 bases matching TRBD1. The TCR originated in a boy under two years old with a congenital heart defect. In DNA, the CDR3 is TGTGCCAGCAGTTCCTCCCCCCCGGGACAGGGGAGCTCCTACGAGCAGTACTTC. Encoded protein: CASSSSPPGQGSSYEQYF.